This TCR beta chain was profiled in a study of response to subunit inactivated influenza vaccine (dated by TCRdb to between 2017 and 2018). For the study in its entirety: To follow how T cells responded to a trivalent subunit inactivated influenza vaccine, the researchers relied on deep quantitative profiling of the T cell receptor repertoire.

From V the trimming removes 4 bases and from J it removes 3 bases, while the gene matches leave 9 bases of the junction unaccounted for. Taken from cysteine to phenylalanine, the CDR3 has 15 residues. Only CDR3 DNA remains: 45 bases, in frame from the first base. The germline V gene encodes CDR1 SQVTM and CDR2 ANQGSEA. A word on this clonotype: This receptor's antigen is unknown. One base away there is no much larger clone; base qualities are not given.

General findings and caveats noted by the study authors: According to the authors, only a limited number of new T cells may be recruited by each seasonal influenza vaccination.

The library was prepared using RT-PCR. TCRdb lists the instrument as Illumina HiSeq 2500. TCRdb trimmed the raw reads at Q25, called clones with MiXCR and kept productive beta chains. One record per CDR3 amino acid sequence lists the most common genes and DNA. The sample table lists almost 250,000 distinct CDR3 sequences, 12% of them with a count of one. The biggest ten clones account for 7.8% of the sample. The chain is made from TRBV29-1 and TRBJ2-3; TRBD1 agrees with 8 junctional bases. The clonotype comes from a man aged 45-65 years who received an inactivated influenza vaccine. Donor details come from another sample of the same person, matched by shared clones. The sample in question was non-naive T cells sorted from PBMCs, obtained 14 to 15 days before vaccination. The cell subset or site label on this specimen signifies: memory T cell fraction. The DNA is TGCAGCGTTGCGCGACAGGGGCGTTCAACAGATACGCAGTATTTT. This encodes CSVARQGRSTDTQYF.